This T cell receptor beta chain was sequenced for a study of T cell responses to AZD1222 COVID-19 vaccine. General study findings and limits: AZD1222 recipients seropositive at baseline numbered only five to seven.

Profiling relied on immunoSEQ multiplex PCR, and the TCRdb table lists in-frame clones only, not all of them. This table holds around 150,000 clones, roughly 92% found once. J gave up 9 bases and V 6 bases, and 7 bases lay outside the gene matches. The V gene's germline CDR1 is SQVTM and CDR2 ANQGSEA. This CDR3 has 13 residues. Concerning this clone itself: The target antigen is unknown.

V is TRBV29-1 and J is TRBJ2-3; 12 nucleotides align to TRBD2. The sequence came from an adult in good health. This sample comprised peripheral blood, obtained on day 0 of AZD1222 vaccination. In DNA, the CDR3 is TGCAGCGTCGGGACTAGCGGGCTTGGAACGCAGTATTTT. The encoded protein is CSVGTSGLGTQYF.